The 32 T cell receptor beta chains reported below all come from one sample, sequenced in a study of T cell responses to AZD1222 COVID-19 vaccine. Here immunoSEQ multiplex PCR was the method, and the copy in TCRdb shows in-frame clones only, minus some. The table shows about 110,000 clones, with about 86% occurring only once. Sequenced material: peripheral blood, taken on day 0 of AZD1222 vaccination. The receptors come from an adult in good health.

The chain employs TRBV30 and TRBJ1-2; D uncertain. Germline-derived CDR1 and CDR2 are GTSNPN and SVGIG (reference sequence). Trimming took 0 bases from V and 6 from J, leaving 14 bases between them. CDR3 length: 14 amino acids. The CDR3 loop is CAWSVLRNRNGYTF. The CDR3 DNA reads TGTGCCTGGAGTGTATTGAGGAATAGGAATGGCTACACCTTC.

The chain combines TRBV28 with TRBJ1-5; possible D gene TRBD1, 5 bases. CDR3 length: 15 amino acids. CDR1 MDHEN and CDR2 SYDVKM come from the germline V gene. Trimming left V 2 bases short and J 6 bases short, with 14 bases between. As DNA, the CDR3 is TGTGCCAGCAGTTTAAGAGAGGGACCCGTTCAGCCCCAGCATTTT. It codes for CASSLREGPVQPQHF.

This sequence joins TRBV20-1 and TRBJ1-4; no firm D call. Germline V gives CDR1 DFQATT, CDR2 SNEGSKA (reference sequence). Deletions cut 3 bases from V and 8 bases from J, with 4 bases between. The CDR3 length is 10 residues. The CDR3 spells CSASEEKLFF. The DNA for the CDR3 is TGCAGTGCTAGTGAAGAAAAACTGTTTTTT.

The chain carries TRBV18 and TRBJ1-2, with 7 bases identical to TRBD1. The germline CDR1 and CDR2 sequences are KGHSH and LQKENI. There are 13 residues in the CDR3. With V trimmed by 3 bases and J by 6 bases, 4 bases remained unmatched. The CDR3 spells CASSPDREDGYTF. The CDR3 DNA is TGTGCCAGCTCACCCGACAGGGAGGATGGCTACACCTTC.

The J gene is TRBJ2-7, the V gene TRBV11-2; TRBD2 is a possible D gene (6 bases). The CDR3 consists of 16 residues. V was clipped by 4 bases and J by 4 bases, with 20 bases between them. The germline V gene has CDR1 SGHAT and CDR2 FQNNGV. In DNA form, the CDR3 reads TGTGCCAGCAGCTGGGGGGAAACCGGAAATAATTACGAGCAGTACTTC. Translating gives CASSWGETGNNYEQYF.

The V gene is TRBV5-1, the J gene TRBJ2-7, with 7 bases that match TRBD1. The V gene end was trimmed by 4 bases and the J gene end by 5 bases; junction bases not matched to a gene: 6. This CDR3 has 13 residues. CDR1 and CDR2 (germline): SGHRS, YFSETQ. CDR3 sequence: CASSKDRVDEQYF. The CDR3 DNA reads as TGCGCCAGCAGCAAAGACAGGGTAGACGAGCAGTACTTC.

CDR3 loop: CASRTYNEQFF. CDR3 coding DNA: TGTGCCAGCAGGACTTACAATGAGCAGTTCTTC. V is TRBV12-3 or TRBV12-4 and J is TRBJ2-1; unclear D gene. The CDR3 covers 11 residues. Trimming pared 6 bases from V and 4 bases from J, leaving 4 bases between.

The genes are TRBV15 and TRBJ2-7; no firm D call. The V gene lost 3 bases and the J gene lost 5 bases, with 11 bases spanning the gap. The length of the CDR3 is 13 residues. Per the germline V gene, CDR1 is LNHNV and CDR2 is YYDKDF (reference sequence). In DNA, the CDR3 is TGTGCCACCAGCAGGCCCGGGTCCCACGAGCAGTACTTC. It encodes CATSRPGSHEQYF. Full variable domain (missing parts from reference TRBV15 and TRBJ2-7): DAMVIQNPRYQVTQFGKPVTLSCSQTLNHNVMYWYQQKSSQAPKLLFHYYDKDFNNEADTPDNFQSRRPNTSFCFLDIRSPGLGDTAMYLCATSRPGSHEQYFGPGTRLTVT.

The CDR3 region is CSVAPSGADQPQHF. CDR3 coding DNA: TGCAGCGTTGCCCCTTCGGGGGCTGATCAGCCCCAGCATTTT. V usage is TRBV29-1 and J usage is TRBJ1-5; weak D call: TRBD1 (6 bases). V was pared by 4 bases and J by 5 bases, with 15 bases between. This CDR3 comprises 14 residues. CDR1 and CDR2 (germline): SQVTM, ANQGSEA.

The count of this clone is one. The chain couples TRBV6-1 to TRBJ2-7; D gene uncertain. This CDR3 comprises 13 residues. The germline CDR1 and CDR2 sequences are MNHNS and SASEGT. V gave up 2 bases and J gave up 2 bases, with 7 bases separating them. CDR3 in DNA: TGTGCCAGCAGTGAACCTGGGACCTACGAGCAGTACTTC. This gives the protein CASSEPGTYEQYF.

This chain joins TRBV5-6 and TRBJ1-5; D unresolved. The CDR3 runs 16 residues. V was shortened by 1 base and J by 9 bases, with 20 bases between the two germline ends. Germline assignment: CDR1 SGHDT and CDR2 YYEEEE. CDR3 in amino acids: CASSLRVGQLSSPQHF. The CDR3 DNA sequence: TGTGCCAGCAGCTTGAGGGTAGGCCAATTATCGTCGCCCCAGCATTTT.

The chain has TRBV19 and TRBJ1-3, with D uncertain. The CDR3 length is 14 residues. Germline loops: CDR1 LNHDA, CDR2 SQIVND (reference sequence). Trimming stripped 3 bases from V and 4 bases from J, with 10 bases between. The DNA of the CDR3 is TGTGCCAGTAGTATCCGGGGTACAGGAAACACCATATATTTT. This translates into CASSIRGTGNTIYF.

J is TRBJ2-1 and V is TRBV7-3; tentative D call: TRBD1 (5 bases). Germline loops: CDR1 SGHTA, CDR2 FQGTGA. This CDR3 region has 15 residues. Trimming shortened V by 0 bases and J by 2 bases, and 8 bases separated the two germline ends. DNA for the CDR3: TGTGCCAGCAGCTTAACCCAGGGAACCTACAATGAGCAGTTCTTC. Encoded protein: CASSLTQGTYNEQFF.

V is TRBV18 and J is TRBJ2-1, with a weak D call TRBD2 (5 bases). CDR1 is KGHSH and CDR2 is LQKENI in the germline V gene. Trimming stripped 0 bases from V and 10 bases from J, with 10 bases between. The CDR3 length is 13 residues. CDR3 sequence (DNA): TGTGCCAGCTCACCACCAGGGCGGGTAGAGCAGTTCTTC. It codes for CASSPPGRVEQFF.

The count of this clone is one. The CDR3 nucleotides read TGTGCCAGCAGTAGAGATTTTGAGCTGTTTTTT. The encoded protein is CASSRDFELFF. The V and J genes are TRBV28 and TRBJ2-2; no reliable D call. Germline V lookup: CDR1 MDHEN, CDR2 SYDVKM. Deletions cut 5 bases from V and 11 bases from J, with 9 bases between. The CDR3 runs to 11 residues.

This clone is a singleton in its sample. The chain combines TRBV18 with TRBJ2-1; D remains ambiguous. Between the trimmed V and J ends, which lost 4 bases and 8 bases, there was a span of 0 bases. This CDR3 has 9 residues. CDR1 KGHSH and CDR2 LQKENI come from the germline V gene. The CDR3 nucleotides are TGTGCCAGCTCACATGAGCAGTTCTTC. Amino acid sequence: CASSHEQFF.

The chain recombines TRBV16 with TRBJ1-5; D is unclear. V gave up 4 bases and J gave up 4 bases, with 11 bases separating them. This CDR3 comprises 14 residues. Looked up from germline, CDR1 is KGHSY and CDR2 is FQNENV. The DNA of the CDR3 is TGTGCCAGCAGCCCAGAGATCCGGAATCAGCCCCAGCATTTT. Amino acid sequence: CASSPEIRNQPQHF.

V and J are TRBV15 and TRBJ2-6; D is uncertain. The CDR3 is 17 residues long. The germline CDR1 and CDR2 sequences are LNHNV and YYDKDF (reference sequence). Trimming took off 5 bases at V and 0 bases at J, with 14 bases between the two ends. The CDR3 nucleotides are TGTGCCACCAGCTCTCGCCCACAGATCTCTGGGGCCAACGTCCTGACTTTC. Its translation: CATSSRPQISGANVLTF. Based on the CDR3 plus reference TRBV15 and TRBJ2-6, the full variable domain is DAMVIQNPRYQVTQFGKPVTLSCSQTLNHNVMYWYQQKSSQAPKLLFHYYDKDFNNEADTPDNFQSRRPNTSFCFLDIRSPGLGDTAMYLCATSSRPQISGANVLTFGAGSRLTVL.

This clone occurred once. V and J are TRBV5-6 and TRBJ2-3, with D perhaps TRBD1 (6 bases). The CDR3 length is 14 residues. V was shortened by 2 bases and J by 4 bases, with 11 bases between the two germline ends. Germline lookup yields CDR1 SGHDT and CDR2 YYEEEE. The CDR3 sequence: CASSFWDTADTQYF. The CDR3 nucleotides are TGTGCCAGCAGCTTCTGGGACACTGCAGATACGCAGTATTTT.

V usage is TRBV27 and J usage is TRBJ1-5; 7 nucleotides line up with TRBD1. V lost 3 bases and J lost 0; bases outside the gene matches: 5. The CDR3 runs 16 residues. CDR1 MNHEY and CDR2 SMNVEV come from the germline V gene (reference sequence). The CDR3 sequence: CASSFGTALSNQPQHF. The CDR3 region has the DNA TGTGCCAGCAGTTTCGGGACAGCTCTTAGCAATCAGCCCCAGCATTTT.

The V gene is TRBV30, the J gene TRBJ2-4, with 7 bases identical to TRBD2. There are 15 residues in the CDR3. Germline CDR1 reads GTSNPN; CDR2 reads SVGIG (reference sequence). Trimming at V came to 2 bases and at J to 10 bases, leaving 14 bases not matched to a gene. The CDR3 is CAWSPERGPPRIQYF. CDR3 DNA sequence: TGTGCCTGGAGTCCCGAGCGGGGCCCACCCCGGATTCAGTACTTC.

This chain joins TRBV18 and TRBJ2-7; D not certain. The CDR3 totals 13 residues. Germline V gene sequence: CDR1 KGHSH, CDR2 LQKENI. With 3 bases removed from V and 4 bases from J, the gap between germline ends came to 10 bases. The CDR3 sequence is CASSPAALYEQYF. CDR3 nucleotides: TGTGCCAGCTCACCGGCCGCCCTTTACGAGCAGTACTTC.

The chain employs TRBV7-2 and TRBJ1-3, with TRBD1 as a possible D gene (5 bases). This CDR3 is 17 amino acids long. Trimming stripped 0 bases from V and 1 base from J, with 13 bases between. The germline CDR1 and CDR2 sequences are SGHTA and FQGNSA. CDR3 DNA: TGTGCCAGCAGCTTAGCCCGGGACGGCATGTCTGGAAACACCATATATTTT. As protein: CASSLARDGMSGNTIYF.

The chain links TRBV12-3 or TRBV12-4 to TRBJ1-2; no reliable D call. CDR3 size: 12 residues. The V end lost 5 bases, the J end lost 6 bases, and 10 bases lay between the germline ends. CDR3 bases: TGTGCCAGCAGTCTCTCCCTTAATGGCTACACCTTC. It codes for CASSLSLNGYTF.

The CDR3 sequence is CASSPAGPWGNEKLFF. Written as DNA, the CDR3 is TGTGCCAGCAGCCCAGCCGGGCCCTGGGGGAATGAAAAACTGTTTTTT. The V call is TRBV7-2, the J call TRBJ1-4; a possible D gene is TRBD1 (5 bases). CDR1 is SGHTA, CDR2 FQGNSA, per germline. This CDR3 contains 16 residues. Trimming pared 5 bases from V and 5 bases from J, leaving 18 bases between.

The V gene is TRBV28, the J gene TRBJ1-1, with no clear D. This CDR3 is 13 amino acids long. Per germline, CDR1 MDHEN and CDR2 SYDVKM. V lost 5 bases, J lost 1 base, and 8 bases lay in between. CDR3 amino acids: CASSRPTNTEAFF. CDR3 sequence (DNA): TGTGCCAGCAGTCGGCCTACGAACACTGAAGCTTTCTTT.

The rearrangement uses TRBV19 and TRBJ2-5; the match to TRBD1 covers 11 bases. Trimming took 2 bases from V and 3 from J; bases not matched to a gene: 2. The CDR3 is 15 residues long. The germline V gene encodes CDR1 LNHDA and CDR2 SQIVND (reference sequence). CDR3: CASSILGQGEETQYF. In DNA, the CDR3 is TGTGCCAGTAGTATATTGGGACAGGGGGAAGAGACCCAGTACTTC.

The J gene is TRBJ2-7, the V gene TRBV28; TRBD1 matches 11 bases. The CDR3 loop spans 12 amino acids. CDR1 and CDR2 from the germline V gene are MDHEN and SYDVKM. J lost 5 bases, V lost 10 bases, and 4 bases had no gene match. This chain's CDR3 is CATGQGAHEQYF. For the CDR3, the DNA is TGTGCCACCGGACAGGGGGCCCACGAGCAGTACTTC. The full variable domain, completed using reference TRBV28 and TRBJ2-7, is DVKVTQSSRYLVKRTGEKVFLECVQDMDHENMFWYRQDPGLGLRLIYFSYDVKMKEKGDIPEGYSVSREKKERFSLILESASTNQTSMYLCATGQGAHEQYFGPGTRLTVT.

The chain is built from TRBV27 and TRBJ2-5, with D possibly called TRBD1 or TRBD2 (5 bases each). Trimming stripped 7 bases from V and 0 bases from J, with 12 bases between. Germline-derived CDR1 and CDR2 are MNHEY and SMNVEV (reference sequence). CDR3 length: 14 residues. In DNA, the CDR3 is TGTGCCAGCAAGCAGTGGGGGTACCAAGAGACCCAGTACTTC. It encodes CASKQWGYQETQYF.

CDR3 DNA: TGTGCCAGCAGCGTAGGAGTCAGGGGTCAGGGTGAAAAACTGTTTTTT. Protein product: CASSVGVRGQGEKLFF. The chain combines TRBV9 with TRBJ1-4; TRBD1 is a possible D gene (6 bases). Trimming cost V 0 bases and J 7 bases, with 16 bases left between them. The CDR3 contains 16 residues. The germline V gene encodes CDR1 SGDLS and CDR2 YYNGEE.

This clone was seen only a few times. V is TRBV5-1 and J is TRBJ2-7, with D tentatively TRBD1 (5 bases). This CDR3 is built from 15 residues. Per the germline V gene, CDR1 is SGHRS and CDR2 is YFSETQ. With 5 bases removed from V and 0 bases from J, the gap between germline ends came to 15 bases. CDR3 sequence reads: CASRTDSASSYEQYF. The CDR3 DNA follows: TGCGCCAGCAGGACAGACAGTGCGAGCTCCTACGAGCAGTACTTC.

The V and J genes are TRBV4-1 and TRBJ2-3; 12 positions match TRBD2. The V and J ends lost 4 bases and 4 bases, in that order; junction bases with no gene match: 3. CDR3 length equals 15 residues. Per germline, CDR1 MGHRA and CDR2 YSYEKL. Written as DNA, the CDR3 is TGCGCCAGCAGCCCACTAGCGGGGGGCGCAGATACGCAGTATTTT. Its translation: CASSPLAGGADTQYF.